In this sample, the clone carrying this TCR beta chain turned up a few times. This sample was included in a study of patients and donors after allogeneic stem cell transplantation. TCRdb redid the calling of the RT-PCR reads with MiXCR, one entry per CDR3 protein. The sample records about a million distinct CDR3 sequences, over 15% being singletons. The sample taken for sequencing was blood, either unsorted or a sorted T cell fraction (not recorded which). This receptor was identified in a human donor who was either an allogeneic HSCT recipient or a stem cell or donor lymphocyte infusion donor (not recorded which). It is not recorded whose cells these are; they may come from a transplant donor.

The CDR3 region is CASSQDAGLAEAFF. The CDR3 nucleotides are TGTGCCAGCAGCCAAGATGCCGGGTTGGCTGAAGCTTTCTTT. This rearrangement joins TRBV3-1 to TRBJ1-1; D is unresolved. Germline V gene lookup returns CDR1 LGHDT and CDR2 YNNKEL (reference sequence). This CDR3 has 14 residues. V lost 0 bases and J 6 bases, leaving 11 bases between the germline ends. The variable domain in full, with the rest retrieved from reference TRBV3-1 and TRBJ1-1, is DTAVSQTPKYLVTQMGNDKSIKCEQNLGHDTMYWYKQDSKKFLKIMFSYNNKELIINETVPNRFSPKSPDKAHLNLHINSLELGDSAVYFCASSQDAGLAEAFFGQGTRLTVV.